This record concerns one TCR beta chain sequence. The data originate from a study of shared clonotypes between healthy human individuals. Sorted-subset replicate PCRs used around 0.2 ug DNA, about 30,000 T cell genomes. Clones were read by immunoSEQ multiplex PCR, and TCRdb kept only the in-frame ones, dropping some. The table includes some 580,000 clones, roughly 97% detected once. The receptor's source is a woman younger than 45 in good health. Source material: naive CD4+ T cells sorted from blood. Regarding subset: CD45RA+ positively selected.

Written as DNA, the CDR3 is TGTGCCAGCAGTCCCGCTGAGACCCAGTACTTC. Protein product: CASSPAETQYF. The rearrangement links TRBV7-9 to TRBJ2-5; D is ambiguous. V was pared by 6 bases and J by 5 bases, with 7 bases between. The CDR3 loop spans 11 amino acids. In germline, CDR1 is SEHNR, CDR2 FQNEAQ (reference sequence).